What follows are 30 T cell receptor beta chains derived from one specimen sequenced in a study of cytomegalovirus exposure and HLA in healthy donors. PCR was performed using 60 Vbeta and 13 Jbeta primers. Some clones are missing from TCRdb's copy, which holds only in-frame ones; the method was immunoSEQ multiplex PCR. Of more than 200,000 clones in the sample, about 70% were seen once. Sequencing was carried out using PBMCs. The receptors here all came from a man in his forties in good health and CMV-seropositive.

This sequence joins TRBV28 and TRBJ1-1; D remains ambiguous. The CDR3 extends over 13 amino acids. Per germline, CDR1 MDHEN and CDR2 SYDVKM. V lost 5 bases and J 4 bases, leaving 11 bases between the germline ends. CDR3 nucleotide sequence: TGTGCCAGCAGTCTTCTGGGGAGCACTGAAGCTTTCTTT. It codes for CASSLLGSTEAFF. Full variable domain (rest looked up from reference TRBV28 and TRBJ1-1): DVKVTQSSRYLVKRTGEKVFLECVQDMDHENMFWYRQDPGLGLRLIYFSYDVKMKEKGDIPEGYSVSREKKERFSLILESASTNQTSMYLCASSLLGSTEAFFGQGTRLTVV.

The chain combines TRBV5-4 with TRBJ1-2; D is ambiguous. Germline CDR1 is SGHNT and CDR2 is YYREEE (reference sequence). V shed 1 base and J shed 4 bases, with 8 bases lying between them. The CDR3 consists of 13 residues. The CDR3 loop is CASSLPESYGYTF. The DNA of the CDR3 is TGTGCCAGCAGCTTGCCCGAGAGCTATGGCTACACCTTC.

V usage is TRBV11-2 and J usage is TRBJ1-1; no clear D. The CDR3 has 14 amino acids. With 1 base removed from V and 5 bases from J, the gap between germline ends came to 11 bases. The germline CDR1 and CDR2 sequences are SGHAT and FQNNGV. The CDR3, as DNA: TGTGCCAGCAGCTTAGTAGAGGGAGGGACTGAAGCTTTCTTT. Residues: CASSLVEGGTEAFF.

The gene calls are TRBV5-6 and TRBJ1-1, with 8 bases aligning to TRBD1. Looked up from germline, CDR1 is SGHDT and CDR2 is YYEEEE. This CDR3 has 17 amino acids. Trimming at V came to 1 base and at J to 5 bases, leaving 13 bases not matched to a gene. The CDR3 nucleotides are TGTGCCAGCAGCTTGAATGGGGCCAGGGGGCTGATAACTGAAGCTTTCTTT. It encodes CASSLNGARGLITEAFF.

V is TRBV11-3 and J is TRBJ2-1, with 9 bases that match TRBD1. This CDR3 is built from 13 residues. With V trimmed by 5 bases and J by 7 bases, 3 bases remained unmatched. Germline lookup yields CDR1 SGHNT and CDR2 YENEEA. The CDR3 loop reads CASSPGTGNEQFF. CDR3 DNA sequence: TGTGCCAGCAGCCCCGGGACAGGGAATGAGCAGTTCTTC.

The CDR3 DNA reads as TGCGCCAGCAGCCGAGGACAGAGGGCTTACGAAAACATTCAGTACTTC. It encodes CASSRGQRAYENIQYF. The V call is TRBV4-3, the J call TRBJ2-4, with a tentative D call TRBD1 (6 bases). Germline CDR1 reads LGHNA; CDR2 reads YSLEER. The CDR3 covers 16 residues. The V end was cut by 4 bases, the J end by 5 bases, with 18 bases between.

The rearrangement links TRBV5-4 to TRBJ2-5, with D possibly matching TRBD2 (5 bases). The V end lost 0 bases, the J end lost 2 bases, and 11 bases lay between the germline ends. From germline, CDR1 is SGHNT and CDR2 YYREEE (reference sequence). The CDR3 is made up of 15 amino acids. As DNA, the CDR3 is TGTGCCAGCAGCTTGGCGGGGTTGGAGCAAGAGACCCAGTACTTC. This translates into CASSLAGLEQETQYF.

The chain couples TRBV6-1 to TRBJ2-2, with TRBD2 as a possible D gene (5 bases). Germline CDR1 MNHNS, CDR2 SASEGT. Trimming stripped 7 bases from V and 1 base from J, with 13 bases between. This CDR3 has 15 amino acids. CDR3 residues: CASIQGLQNTGELFF. CDR3 DNA: TGTGCCAGCATCCAAGGACTCCAGAACACCGGGGAGCTGTTTTTT.

The J gene is TRBJ1-4, the V gene TRBV21-1; the table's D gene call, TRBD1, was not cross checked with the DNA. TRBV21-1 is a known pseudogene. The CDR3 totals 19 residues. As DNA, the CDR3 is TGTGCCAGCAGCAAGGGGACCGACAGGGTAGGAAAAACTAATGAAAAACTGTTTTTT. Amino acids: CASSKGTDRVGKTNEKLFF.

J is TRBJ2-1 and V is TRBV7-2; TRBD1 is a possible D gene (6 bases). V gave up 5 bases and J gave up 12 bases, with 11 bases separating them. In germline, CDR1 is SGHTA, CDR2 FQGNSA. The CDR3 runs 11 residues. The CDR3 reads CASSQQGGQFF. The DNA of the CDR3 is TGTGCCAGCAGCCAACAGGGTGGGCAGTTCTTC.

The chain uses TRBV19 and TRBJ1-1; tentative D call: TRBD1 (6 bases). V lost 4 bases and J 4 bases, leaving 16 bases between the germline ends. Per the germline V gene, CDR1 is LNHDA and CDR2 is SQIVND (reference sequence). This CDR3 comprises 15 residues. CDR3 protein: CASSREGGRGTEAFF. The DNA of the CDR3 is TGTGCCAGTAGTAGGGAAGGGGGAAGAGGCACTGAAGCTTTCTTT.

The chain carries TRBV11-2 and TRBJ2-7, with TRBD2 matching over 7 bases. CDR1 is SGHAT, CDR2 FQNNGV, per germline. The CDR3 extends over 15 amino acids. V shed 5 bases and J 0 bases; nucleotides not matched to a gene: 7. CDR3 residues: CASSPGGSLSYEQYF. The CDR3 bases are TGTGCCAGCAGCCCGGGAGGCAGCCTCTCCTACGAGCAGTACTTC.

The chain links TRBV29-1 to TRBJ1-3; TRBD1 matches 7 bases. This CDR3 is 11 amino acids long. Germline trimming cut 7 bases from V and 6 bases from J; bases unmatched to any gene: 3. Germline V gene data show CDR1 as SQVTM and CDR2 as ANQGSEA. The CDR3 here is CSAGTENTIYF. The CDR3 nucleotides are TGCAGCGCTGGGACAGAAAACACCATATATTTT. The full variable domain, its missing parts supplied by reference TRBV29-1 and TRBJ1-3, is SAVISQKPSRDICQRGTSLTIQCQVDSQVTMMFWYRQQPGQSLTLIATANQGSEATYESGFVIDKFPISRPNLTFSTLTVSNMSPEDSSIYLCSAGTENTIYFGEGSWLTVV.

This clone was detected only a few times. V and J are TRBV7-9 and TRBJ2-7, with a tentative D call TRBD1 (6 bases). V lost 0 bases, J lost 6 bases, and 18 bases lay in between. Per the germline V gene, CDR1 is SEHNR and CDR2 is FQNEAQ (reference sequence). This CDR3 spans 16 amino acids. This CDR3 reads CASSLAPPRRGGEQYF. CDR3 coding DNA: TGTGCCAGCAGCTTAGCGCCCCCCCGCAGGGGTGGCGAGCAGTACTTC.

The rearrangement links TRBV18 to TRBJ2-5, with D possibly being TRBD2 (6 bases). The last part of the DNA fits TRBJ2-7 better; the J call may be wrong. Germline V gene data show CDR1 as KGHSH and CDR2 as LQKENI. The CDR3 runs 13 residues. CDR3 amino acids: CASSPGGTYEQYF. In DNA, the CDR3 is TGTGCCAGCTCACCTGGAGGGACCTACGAGCAGTACTTC.

This chain links TRBV7-8 with TRBJ2-5, with D tentatively TRBD1 (7 bases). Germline V lookup: CDR1 SGHVS, CDR2 FQNEAQ. The CDR3 is 15 amino acids. V lost 3 bases and J 5 bases, leaving 16 bases between the germline ends. The CDR3 nucleotides are TGTGCCAGCAGCTTTCCTGTCAGGGGGAGGGAGACCCAGTACTTC. Translation gives CASSFPVRGRETQYF.

Here the CDR3 reads CASGQFTEAFF. The CDR3, as DNA: TGTGCCAGCGGTCAGTTCACTGAAGCTTTCTTT. The gene calls are TRBV6-5 and TRBJ1-1; D is undetermined. The ends were cut back, 8 bases at V and 4 bases at J, with 8 bases in the middle. The germline V gene has CDR1 MNHEY and CDR2 SVGAGI. This CDR3 region has 11 residues.

V and J are TRBV29-1 and TRBJ2-7, with TRBD1 as a possible D gene (6 bases). Germline V gene sequence: CDR1 SQVTM, CDR2 ANQGSEA. V was shortened by 4 bases and J by 6 bases, with 16 bases between the two germline ends. The CDR3 loop spans 13 amino acids. The CDR3 DNA sequence: TGCAGCGTTGCGGGTAACAGGGAACGCGAGCAGTACTTC. It codes for CSVAGNREREQYF.

In its sample, this clone was seen a few times. V usage is TRBV5-8 and J usage is TRBJ1-5, with a weak D call TRBD1 (5 bases). The V end was cut by 3 bases, the J end by 5 bases, with 9 bases between. The germline gives CDR1 SGHTS, CDR2 YDEGEE. This CDR3 region has 13 residues. This CDR3 reads CASSWGEYQPQHF. CDR3 sequence (DNA): TGTGCCAGCAGCTGGGGGGAGTATCAGCCCCAGCATTTT. The whole variable domain, remainder taken from reference TRBV5-8 and TRBJ1-5, is EAGVTQSPTHLIKTRGQQATLRCSPISGHTSVYWYQQALGLGLQFLLWYDEGEERNRGNFPPRFSGRQFPNYSSELNVNALELEDSALYLCASSWGEYQPQHFGDGTRLSIL.

This clone turned up a few times. The J gene is TRBJ1-2, the V gene TRBV7-9; D is possibly TRBD1 (6 bases). Germline lookup yields CDR1 SEHNR and CDR2 FQNEAQ (reference sequence). V was clipped by 4 bases and J by 5 bases, with 11 bases between them. The CDR3 loop spans 13 amino acids. CDR3 loop: CASSSDSLYGYTF. CDR3 sequence (DNA): TGTGCCAGCAGCTCGGACAGTTTATATGGCTACACCTTC.

CDR3 in amino acids: CASSETGHKAHYEQYF. The DNA for the CDR3 is TGTGCCAGCAGTGAAACGGGACACAAAGCCCACTACGAGCAGTACTTC. The chain employs TRBV6-1 and TRBJ2-7, with a weak D call TRBD1 (6 bases). The V end was cut by 2 bases, the J end by 3 bases, with 17 bases between. The CDR3 consists of 16 residues. CDR1 is MNHNS, CDR2 SASEGT, per germline.

V and J are TRBV7-8 and TRBJ1-6, with 10 bases that match TRBD1. V shed 5 bases and J 0 bases; nucleotides not matched to a gene: 7. The germline gives CDR1 SGHVS, CDR2 FQNEAQ. The CDR3 totals 18 residues. CDR3 sequence (DNA): TGTGCCAGCAGCACAAGACAGGGGGCAGGCTCCTATAATTCACCCCTCCACTTT. It translates to CASSTRQGAGSYNSPLHF.

This chain uses TRBV27 with TRBJ1-2; no definite D call. Germline V gene data show CDR1 as MNHEY and CDR2 as SMNVEV (reference sequence). This CDR3 region has 14 residues. V was clipped by 7 bases and J by 7 bases, with 19 bases between them. The CDR3 sequence is CASKLAQASSGYTF. In DNA, the CDR3 is TGTGCCAGCAAACTCGCGCAGGCAAGTAGTGGCTACACCTTC.

This sequence joins TRBV13 and TRBJ2-2; D is unresolved. Trimming pared 4 bases from V and 4 bases from J, leaving 10 bases between. Germline V lookup: CDR1 PRHDT, CDR2 FYEKMQ (reference sequence). The CDR3 is made up of 14 amino acids. The CDR3 sequence is CASSSPRSTGELFF. DNA of the CDR3: TGTGCCAGCAGCTCGCCCAGATCCACCGGGGAGCTGTTTTTT.

The chain uses TRBV7-9 and TRBJ1-3, with 7 bases matching TRBD1. CDR3 length: 16 residues. From germline, CDR1 is SEHNR and CDR2 FQNEAQ (reference sequence). V gave up 5 bases and J gave up 0 bases; unmatched junction bases: 7. CDR3 loop: CASSPRGTVSGNTIYF. The CDR3 DNA is TGTGCCAGCAGCCCACGGGGGACAGTCTCTGGAAACACCATATATTTT.

The chain uses TRBV4-1 and TRBJ2-5; D is perhaps TRBD2 (6 bases). From germline, CDR1 is MGHRA and CDR2 YSYEKL. This CDR3 region has 13 residues. Trimming took off 1 base at V and 5 bases at J, with 8 bases between the two ends. The DNA for the CDR3 is TGCGCCAGCAGCCAAGGACTAGTGGAGACCCAGTACTTC. As protein: CASSQGLVETQYF.

This clone appeared once. V gene TRBV6-6 combines with J gene TRBJ2-5; perhaps TRBD1 as D (6 bases). V lost 0 bases to trimming and J lost 11 bases, with 19 bases between them. Germline CDR1 MNHNY, CDR2 SVGAGI (reference sequence). This CDR3 spans 15 amino acids. CDR3 residues: CASSYSATRTEEQYF. The DNA for the CDR3 is TGTGCCAGCAGTTACTCGGCTACAAGGACAGAAGAGCAGTACTTC.

The rearrangement joins TRBV10-3 to TRBJ1-2, with 8 bases that match TRBD1. Germline CDR1 is ENHRY and CDR2 is SYGVKD. The CDR3 spans 15 residues. Germline trimming cut 6 bases from V and 7 bases from J; bases unmatched to any gene: 13. CDR3 region: CAIRGGQDPRGGYTF. CDR3 nucleotides: TGTGCCATCAGGGGGGGACAGGACCCCAGGGGTGGCTACACCTTC.

This clone was observed a few times. The chain carries TRBV19 and TRBJ1-1; D may be TRBD1 (5 bases). The CDR3 length is 13 residues. V lost 3 bases and J 3 bases, leaving 8 bases between the germline ends. The V gene's germline CDR1 is LNHDA and CDR2 SQIVND (reference sequence). The CDR3 coding sequence is TGTGCCAGTAGTATGGGGCTCCACACTGAAGCTTTCTTT. Protein: CASSMGLHTEAFF.

This clone appeared once. The same CDR3 arises from other DNA sequences in this sample as well. The J gene is TRBJ1-1, the V gene TRBV5-1; D is perhaps TRBD1 (5 bases). Germline V gene data show CDR1 as SGHRS and CDR2 as YFSETQ. CDR3 length equals 14 residues. V was trimmed by 0 bases and J by 4 bases, leaving 10 bases between them. The CDR3 DNA is TGCGCCAGCAGCTTGGCGTCCGGGGGCACTGAAGCTTTCTTT. Its protein product is CASSLASGGTEAFF.